The rows below give T cell receptor beta chains drawn from one sample of a study of OX40 agonist ivuxolimab in advanced cancers. Measured with immunoSEQ multiplex PCR; TCRdb has only the in-frame clones, and not every one. The repertoire includes 40,000 to 45,000 clones, approximately 92% of them detected once, and approximately 4.4% sits in the top ten. The sample consisted of CD4+ or CD8+ T cells sorted from blood, taken in a trial of the OX40 agonist ivuxolimab. The receptors come from an adult with an advanced solid tumor such as melanoma, head and neck, liver or kidney cancer. The CDR3 runs from the conserved cysteine through the conserved F or W. A D gene is named only where the DNA matches it firmly. Size tells how often a clone was seen (once, few, many) or the class of an expanded clone, and some rows leave it out.

D gene	V gene	clone size	J gene	CDR3 DNA	CDR3 protein
-	TRBV5-1	-	TRBJ2-1	TGCGCCAGCAGCTTGGATCTGCCCTACAATGAGCAGTTCTTC	CASSLDLPYNEQFF
-	TRBV28	-	TRBJ1-1	TGTGCCAGCAGCCCAATCGGGCGCCGGTCGAACACTGAAGCTTTCTTT	CASSPIGRRSNTEAFF
TRBD1	TRBV7-2	-	TRBJ1-5	TGTGCCAGCAGCCGACAGGGCGATCAGCCCCAGCATTTT	CASSRQGDQPQHF
-	TRBV2	-	TRBJ2-7	TGTGCCAGCAGTGCAGGGAGTGCTGGGCAGTACTTC	CASSAGSAGQYF
TRBD1	TRBV2	-	TRBJ1-4	TGTGCCAGCAGTGAAGTCACAGGGGGCTTTGGTGAAAAACTGTTTTTT	CASSEVTGGFGEKLFF
-	TRBV21-1	-	TRBJ2-1	TGTGCCAGCAGGAGGAGGGCTAGCGGGACCCGAAGCAATGAGCAGTTCTTC	CASRRRASGTRSNEQFF
-	TRBV6-6	-	TRBJ1-4	TGTGCCAGCAGTTATACCGGCCTTAAGGGGGAAAAACTGTTTTTT	CASSYTGLKGEKLFF
-	TRBV6-1	-	TRBJ1-5	TGTGCCAGCAGTGGAAATCAGCCCCAGCATTTT	CASSGNQPQHF
-	TRBV11-1	-	TRBJ1-5	TGTGCCAGCAGTTTTGGAGGAGATCAGCCCCAGCATTTT	CASSFGGDQPQHF
-	TRBV30	-	TRBJ1-6	TGTGCCTGGAGTCTAAACAATTCACCCCTCCACTTT	CAWSLNNSPLHF
TRBD2	TRBV29-1	once	TRBJ2-5	TGCAGCGCGTTGCGGGAGGAAGAGACCCAGTACTTC	CSALREEETQYF
-	TRBV6-1	-	TRBJ1-1	TGTGCCAGCAGCGACTGGGGGGTCCAGAACACTGAAGCTTTCTTT	CASSDWGVQNTEAFF
TRBD1	TRBV29-1	-	TRBJ1-5	TGCAGCGTTGAGGGACAGGGTGGACAGCCCCAGCATTTT	CSVEGQGGQPQHF
-	TRBV29-1	-	TRBJ1-1	TGCAGCGTCACACTGAACACTGAAGCTTTCTTT	CSVTLNTEAFF
-	TRBV30	-	TRBJ2-2	TGTGCCGTAGAGGCAGGGAGCACCGGGGAGCTGTTTTTT	CAVEAGSTGELFF
-	TRBV19	once	TRBJ2-3	TGTGCCAGTAGTCCCCCAAGCGGTCGCACAGATACGCAGTATTTT	CASSPPSGRTDTQYF
TRBD1	TRBV7-9	-	TRBJ1-3	TGTGCCAGCAGCCCAGGGGGCTTGGGAAACACCATATATTTT	CASSPGGLGNTIYF
TRBD2	TRBV7-6	-	TRBJ2-2	TGTGCCACTAAGCTTACACTAGCGGGAGATGACACCGGGGAGCTGTTTTTT	CATKLTLAGDDTGELFF
-	TRBV5-6	-	TRBJ1-6	TGTGCCAGCAGCTTGGGGACATTTTCGAATTCACCCCTCCACTTT	CASSLGTFSNSPLHF
TRBD2	TRBV19	-	TRBJ2-2	TGTGCCAGTACCACGGGGAGGGTTGGGACGACCGGGGAGCTGTTTTTT	CASTTGRVGTTGELFF
TRBD2	TRBV4-2	few	TRBJ2-1	TGTGCCAGCAGCCAAGATTCCCGACCTTTAGCGGGGGGGCATATGAGAAATGAGCAGTTCTTC	CASSQDSRPLAGGHMRNEQFF
TRBD1	TRBV6-1	-	TRBJ1-2	TGTGCCAGCAGGGACAGGGGAGGGGTTAACTATGGCTACACCTTC	CASRDRGGVNYGYTF
-	TRBV5-4	-	TRBJ2-2	TGTGCCAGCAGGTACGACTTGATCACCGGGGAGCTGTTTTTT	CASRYDLITGELFF
-	TRBV6-5	-	TRBJ1-4	TGTGCCAGCAGTTTTTTTCTCGGTGAAAAACTGTTTTTT	CASSFFLGEKLFF
-	TRBV11-2	-	TRBJ2-7	TGTGCCAGCAGCTTAGATCACTTCTCCTACGAGCAGTACTTC	CASSLDHFSYEQYF
-	TRBV19	once	TRBJ1-6	TGTGCCAGTAGTATGGGCACAGGAAGGGATTCACCCCTCCACTTT	CASSMGTGRDSPLHF
TRBD1	TRBV6-1	-	TRBJ1-5	TGTGCCAGCAGAGGACAGGGCTCCAATCAGCCCCAGCATTTT	CASRGQGSNQPQHF
-	TRBV15	-	TRBJ2-3	TGTGCCACCAGCAGAGATGGTGCCCAAGATACGCAGTATTTT	CATSRDGAQDTQYF
-	TRBV19	-	TRBJ2-2	TGTGCCAGTAGTACCTGGACAGACACCGGGGAGCTGTTTTTT	CASSTWTDTGELFF
TRBD2	TRBV5-5	-	TRBJ2-7	TGTGCCAGCAGCTTGGCGGTCGGGAGGGGTACCTACGAGCAGTACTTC	CASSLAVGRGTYEQYF
-	TRBV7-3	-	TRBJ1-5	TGTGCCAGCAGCTTTCTGGAGCAGGGACCACTTGGCAATCAGCCCCAGCATTTT	CASSFLEQGPLGNQPQHF
-	TRBV27	-	TRBJ1-1	TGTGCCAGCAGTTTACTTGGGACAATGAACACTGAAGCTTTCTTT	CASSLLGTMNTEAFF
TRBD2	TRBV7-9	few	TRBJ2-7	TGTGCCAGCAGCTCTGAGCGGGAGCCCACCTACGAGCAGTACTTC	CASSSEREPTYEQYF
-	TRBV18	once	TRBJ2-1	TGTGCCAGCTCACCATCGTCCTACAATGAGCAGTTCTTC	CASSPSSYNEQFF
-	TRBV11-2	few	TRBJ2-5	TGTGCCAGCAGCACCTCACCAAAAAACCAAGAGACCCAGTACTTC	CASSTSPKNQETQYF
-	TRBV19	-	TRBJ1-2	TGTGCCACCTCCGGGACACCAAACTATGGCTACACCTTC	CATSGTPNYGYTF
-	TRBV11-2	-	TRBJ2-7	TGTGCCAGCAGCCGCGACACCCCCTACGAGCAGTACTTC	CASSRDTPYEQYF
-	TRBV9	-	TRBJ1-3	TGTGCCAGCAGCCCGGGAGGGGGTGCTTCTGGAAACACCATATATTTT	CASSPGGGASGNTIYF
-	TRBV4-1	-	TRBJ2-5	TGCGCCAGCAGCCGCTACAGGGAGGTCGGGTCCCAAGAGACCCAGTACTTC	CASSRYREVGSQETQYF
TRBD1	TRBV11-2	once	TRBJ1-1	TGTGCCAGCTCCCGTAGTCGGGGACAGGGAAACACTGAAGCTTTCTTT	CASSRSRGQGNTEAFF
-	TRBV11-2	-	TRBJ2-5	TGTGCCAGCAGCTTAGGGCGCTTGGGGGAGACCCAGTACTTC	CASSLGRLGETQYF
TRBD1	TRBV4-2	-	TRBJ2-7	TGTGCCAGCAGCGCACAGGGGTACGAGCAGTACTTC	CASSAQGYEQYF
TRBD1	TRBV7-9	-	TRBJ2-7	TGTGCCAGCAGCTTAGCCGGGACAGAGATATACGAGCAGTACTTC	CASSLAGTEIYEQYF
-	TRBV28	-	TRBJ2-4	TGTGCCAGCAGTTTAGGAGGAACTCTAGCCAAAAACATTCAGTACTTC	CASSLGGTLAKNIQYF
-	TRBV21-1	-	TRBJ2-1	TGTGCCAGTTGGTCCCTCTCCTACAATGAGCAGTTCTTC	CASWSLSYNEQFF
TRBD2	TRBV5-1	-	TRBJ2-2	TGCGCCAGCAGCTTGTCTCCGGGACTAGCGGGAGCCGGGGAGCTGTTTTTT	CASSLSPGLAGAGELFF
-	TRBV6-1	-	TRBJ2-7	TGTGCCAGCAGGGGGACGGCCCCCTACGAGCAGTACTTC	CASRGTAPYEQYF
TRBD1	TRBV9	-	TRBJ1-2	TGTGCCAGCTCGCAGGGGGGGATTGGCTACACCTTC	CASSQGGIGYTF
-	TRBV11-2	-	TRBJ1-4	TGTGCCAGCAGCCAAGGAACGGGGCACAATAATGAAAAACTGTTTTTT	CASSQGTGHNNEKLFF
-	TRBV15	-	TRBJ1-3	TGTGCCACCAGCAGGGACGGACGGGGGGGAAACACCATATATTTT	CATSRDGRGGNTIYF
-	TRBV2	-	TRBJ1-1	TGTGCCAGCAGTGAATTAGTGGTTATGCGAGCTTTCTTT	CASSELVVMRAFF
TRBD1	TRBV4-2	-	TRBJ1-2	TGTGCCAGCAGCCAAGAGGACAGGGCAAACTATGGCTACACCTTC	CASSQEDRANYGYTF
-	TRBV4-2	-	TRBJ2-2	TGTGCCAGCAGCCCCGTACGAATGGACACCGGGGAGCTGTTTTTT	CASSPVRMDTGELFF
-	TRBV29-1	few	TRBJ2-1	TGCAGCGTTCTAAAGGGGGTGGGTTACAATGAGCAGTTCTTC	CSVLKGVGYNEQFF